This section outlines one T cell receptor (beta chain) sequence together with its context. The data derive from a study of blood T cell repertoires in COVID-19. TCRdb's copy holds only in-frame clones and misses some; the assay was immunoSEQ multiplex PCR. Here the sample spans approximately 50,000 clones, 80% to 90% being singletons. Trimming at V came to 0 bases and at J to 4 bases, leaving 4 bases not matched to a gene. Germline CDR1 and CDR2: LGHNA and YSLEER. The CDR3 extends over 16 amino acids. Sequencing used peripheral blood. The sequence was collected from a man between 50 and 59 years old with active COVID-19. The chain links TRBV4-3 to TRBJ2-2, with 8 bases fitting TRBD2. The CDR3 nucleotides are TGCGCCAGCAGCCAAGATAGGCTAGCGGGCACCGGGGAGCTGTTTTTT. It translates to CASSQDRLAGTGELFF.